This is a list of T cell receptor beta chains from one sample in a study of T cell responses to AZD1222 COVID-19 vaccine. Assay: immunoSEQ multiplex PCR; the TCRdb copy retains only in-frame clones and omits some. The sample has around 130,000 clones; approximately 90% are singletons. The sample was peripheral blood, taken 28 days after the second AZD1222 dose. The receptors come from an adult who received the AZD1222 COVID-19 vaccine. CDR3s include the opening cysteine and the closing phenylalanine or tryptophan. The order of the fields is J gene, D gene, clone size, V gene, CDR3 DNA, CDR3 protein. D genes are given only for firm matches. Some rows mark clone size as missing; the rest say once, few, many or name a class of expanded clone.

>TRBJ1-2|NA|NA|TRBV28
TGTGCCAGCAGTTCTATGGGGGGGCCCCGGGGGGCCAGGGTTGGCTACACCTTC
CASSSMGGPRGARVGYTF
>TRBJ2-3|TRBD2|NA|TRBV10-3
TGTGCCATCAGTGTGGGAGCGGGGGCCATCACAGATACGCAGTATTTT
CAISVGAGAITDTQYF
>TRBJ1-1|NA|NA|TRBV19
TGTGCCAGTAGAGACCGCGTGGGGAGCACTGAAGCTTTCTTT
CASRDRVGSTEAFF
>TRBJ2-5|TRBD2|NA|TRBV3-1/TRBV3-2
TGTGCCAGCAGCGCGAGACTAGCGGGGGGGCAAGAGACCCAGTACTTC
CASSARLAGGQETQYF
>TRBJ1-1|TRBD1|NA|TRBV28
TGTGCCAGCAGTTCCGGGACAGCCTATCTGAACACTGAAGCTTTCTTT
CASSSGTAYLNTEAFF
>TRBJ2-7|NA|NA|TRBV6-2/TRBV6-3
TGTGCCAGCAGTTACTCGGTAGGAAAGGGGATCTCCTACGAGCAGTACTTC
CASSYSVGKGISYEQYF
>TRBJ2-7|NA|NA|TRBV6-2/TRBV6-3
TGTGCCAGCAGTTACTCCTGGCAGAACGAGCAGTACTTC
CASSYSWQNEQYF
>TRBJ1-5|TRBD1|NA|TRBV6-5
TGTGCCAGCAGCCCCGGGACAGGGCAGAATCAGCCCCAGCATTTT
CASSPGTGQNQPQHF
>TRBJ1-2|NA|NA|TRBV7-9
TGTGCCAGCAGCTTACAACCTGGCAGGCCCTACACCTTC
CASSLQPGRPYTF
>TRBJ1-2|NA|NA|TRBV28
TGTGCCAGCACCCCATGGGGCCAGGGGAACTATGGCTACACCTTC
CASTPWGQGNYGYTF
>TRBJ1-2|NA|NA|TRBV28
TGTGCCAGCAGCCCATACGAGGGATACTATGGCTACACCTTC
CASSPYEGYYGYTF
>TRBJ1-2|NA|few|TRBV11-2
TGTGCCAGCAGTCCCGCACCTTACGTGGCGCACTTAGCTAACTATGGCTACACCTTC
CASSPAPYVAHLANYGYTF
>TRBJ1-2|NA|NA|TRBV19
TGTGCCAGTAGTAAGGCGCAGGCCGATTTCGTATATGGCTACACCTTC
CASSKAQADFVYGYTF
>TRBJ1-1|NA|NA|TRBV2
TGTGCCAGCACCACGCAGGGGCTGAACACTGAAGCTTTCTTT
CASTTQGLNTEAFF
>TRBJ2-3|NA|NA|TRBV3-1/TRBV3-2
TGTGCCAGCAGCCAAGGCTTCGGTACGCAGTATTTT
CASSQGFGTQYF
>TRBJ1-2|NA|many|TRBV29-1
TGCAGCGTTGAAGATGGGCACAGGGACAGCTACACCTTC
CSVEDGHRDSYTF
>TRBJ1-3|NA|NA|TRBV30
TGTGCACTGGGAAGACTCGGGTTCTCTGGAAACACCATATATTTT
CALGRLGFSGNTIYF
>TRBJ1-1|TRBD1|NA|TRBV12-3/TRBV12-4
TGTGCCAGCAGCGGGGACAGGCTCTCGCAAGCTTTCTTT
CASSGDRLSQAFF
>TRBJ2-3|NA|NA|TRBV5-1
TGCGCCAGCAGCTTAGTGGCAGGGGCCATTCTGGGTACGCAGTATTTT
CASSLVAGAILGTQYF
>TRBJ2-1|TRBD2|NA|TRBV6-5
TGTGCCAGCAGTTACTCCCTAGCGGGGGGCTATGAGCAGTTCTTC
CASSYSLAGGYEQFF
>TRBJ2-4|NA|NA|TRBV7-9
TGTGCCAGCAGCTCCCCATTTGCCATAGCCAAAAACATTCAGTACTTC
CASSSPFAIAKNIQYF
>TRBJ1-1|TRBD1|few|TRBV18
TGTGCCAGCTCACCGGAAATACGGGACAGGGGTCTTGGGGCTTTCTTT
CASSPEIRDRGLGAFF
>TRBJ1-4|NA|NA|TRBV28
TGTGCCAGCAGCCCTTTGCTGGCAATTAATGAAAAACTGTTTTTT
CASSPLLAINEKLFF
>TRBJ1-2|NA|NA|TRBV7-2
TGTGCCAGCAGCTTAGAAGTAAACCGTCGTTCTAACTATGGCTACACCTTC
CASSLEVNRRSNYGYTF
>TRBJ2-2|NA|NA|TRBV2
TGTGCCAGCAACCGTGGGGGAAACACCGGGGAGCTGTTTTTT
CASNRGGNTGELFF
>TRBJ1-5|NA|NA|TRBV14
TGTGCCAGCAGTCGGACAAACCAGCCCCAGCATTTT
CASSRTNQPQHF
>TRBJ2-2|TRBD1|NA|TRBV7-9
TGTGCCAGCAGCTTCAACCCGCTACAGGGGGCGAACACCGGGGAGCTGTTTTTT
CASSFNPLQGANTGELFF
>TRBJ1-1|NA|NA|TRBV11-2
TGTGCCAGCAGCCTTCAGAAGGAGGCCACTGAAGCTTTCTTT
CASSLQKEATEAFF
>TRBJ1-2|TRBD1|NA|TRBV5-8
TGTGCCAGCAGCTTTACAGGGGTTGCCTATGGCTACACCTTC
CASSFTGVAYGYTF
>TRBJ1-2|TRBD1|NA|TRBV5-1
TGCGCCAGCAGCTTGGGGGTACCGGGACAGGGGTTCAACACCTTC
CASSLGVPGQGFNTF
>TRBJ2-2|TRBD1|NA|TRBV6-5
TGTGCCAGCAGCCGCGGACAGGCGAACACCGGGGAGCTGTTTTTT
CASSRGQANTGELFF
>TRBJ2-7|NA|NA|TRBV27
TGTGCCAGCAGTATTCGGGGCAGGGCTTCCTACGAGCAGTACTTC
CASSIRGRASYEQYF
>TRBJ2-7|NA|NA|TRBV5-5
TGTGCCAGCAGCCTGGACAGAGACTACGAGCAGTACTTC
CASSLDRDYEQYF
>TRBJ1-3|NA|NA|TRBV11-2
TGTGCCAGCAGCTTAGAGCGTCAGAAAAACACCATATATTTT
CASSLERQKNTIYF
>TRBJ1-5|NA|NA|TRBV7-2
TGTGCCAGCAGCCCTAGCGGTGTTCGCCTCAATCAGCCCCAGCATTTT
CASSPSGVRLNQPQHF
>TRBJ1-1|NA|NA|TRBV6-5
TGTGCCAGCAGCCTCGCGGTGGCTGAAGCTTTCTTT
CASSLAVAEAFF
>TRBJ1-1|NA|NA|TRBV3-1/TRBV3-2
TGTGCCAGCAGCCCCCGGACGGGGTCCACTGAAGCTTTCTTT
CASSPRTGSTEAFF
>TRBJ1-2|NA|NA|TRBV5-5
TGTGCCAGCAGCTTCAAAGGGCGTGACGGCTACACCTTC
CASSFKGRDGYTF
>TRBJ2-7|NA|NA|TRBV11-3
TGTGCCAGCAGCTTATCCCGCTACGAGCAGTACTTC
CASSLSRYEQYF
>TRBJ2-2|NA|NA|TRBV5-1
TGCGCCAGCAGCTTGGGTCACCGGGACACGAACACCGGGGAGCTGTTTTTT
CASSLGHRDTNTGELFF
>TRBJ1-5|NA|NA|TRBV6-5
TGTGCCAGCAGTTACTCGGGCGGGAATCAGCCCCAGCATTTT
CASSYSGGNQPQHF
>TRBJ2-7|NA|NA|TRBV4-1
TGCGCCAGCAGCCAAGATTTTAAGATCCGCGAGCAGTACTTC
CASSQDFKIREQYF
>TRBJ1-2|NA|few|TRBV6-5
TGTGCCAGCAGCACAGGACAGAGCCATGGCTACACCTTC
CASSTGQSHGYTF
>TRBJ2-7|NA|NA|TRBV11-2
TGTGCCAGCAGCTTAGCGGTAGGGGACCGTCGGGCCTACGAGCAGTACTTC
CASSLAVGDRRAYEQYF
>TRBJ1-1|NA|NA|TRBV10-3
TGTGCCATCCGACAGAGCACTGAAGCTTTCTTT
CAIRQSTEAFF
>TRBJ1-1|NA|few|TRBV5-1
TGCGCCAGCAGCCTGTCCGGGGGTGAAGCTTTCTTT
CASSLSGGEAFF
>TRBJ1-1|NA|once|TRBV4-1
TGCGCCAGCAGCACAGGGCCCATGAACACTGAAGCTTTCTTT
CASSTGPMNTEAFF